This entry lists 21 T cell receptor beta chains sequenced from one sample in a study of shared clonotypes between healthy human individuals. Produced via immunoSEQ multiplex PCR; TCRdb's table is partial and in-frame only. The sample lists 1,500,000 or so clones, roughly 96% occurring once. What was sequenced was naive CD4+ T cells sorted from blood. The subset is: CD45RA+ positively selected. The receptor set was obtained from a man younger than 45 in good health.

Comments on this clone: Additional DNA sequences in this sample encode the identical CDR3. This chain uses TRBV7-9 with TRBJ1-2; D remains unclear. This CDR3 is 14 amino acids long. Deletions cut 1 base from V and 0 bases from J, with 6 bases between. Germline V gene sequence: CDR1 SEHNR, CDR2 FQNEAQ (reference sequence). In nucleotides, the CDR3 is TGTGCCAGCAGCTTAGGTCAATCTAACTATGGCTACACCTTC. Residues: CASSLGQSNYGYTF. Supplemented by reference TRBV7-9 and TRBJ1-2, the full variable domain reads DTGVSQNPRHKITKRGQNVTFRCDPISEHNRLYWYRQTLGQGPEFLTYFQNEAQLEKSRLLSDRFSAERPKGSFSTLEIQRTEQGDSAMYLCASSLGQSNYGYTFGSGTRLTVV.

The DNA for the CDR3 is TGTGCCAGCAGCGGCGGAACTAAAAACATTCAGTACTTC. The encoded protein is CASSGGTKNIQYF. This chain connects TRBV5-4 to TRBJ2-4; D unresolved. Trimming left V 4 bases short and J 4 bases short, with 9 bases between. The germline V gene has CDR1 SGHNT and CDR2 YYREEE (reference sequence). The CDR3 has 13 amino acids.

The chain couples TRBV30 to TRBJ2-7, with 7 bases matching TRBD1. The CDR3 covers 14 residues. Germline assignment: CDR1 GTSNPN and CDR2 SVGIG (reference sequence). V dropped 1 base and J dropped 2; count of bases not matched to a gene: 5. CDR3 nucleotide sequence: TGTGCCTGGAGTGCGGGGACAGATACCTACGAGCAGTACTTC. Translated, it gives CAWSAGTDTYEQYF.

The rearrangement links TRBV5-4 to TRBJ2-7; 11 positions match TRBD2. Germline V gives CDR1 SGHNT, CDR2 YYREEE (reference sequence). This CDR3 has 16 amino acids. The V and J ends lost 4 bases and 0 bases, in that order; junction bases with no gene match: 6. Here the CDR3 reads CASSPYSGRASYEQYF. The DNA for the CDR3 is TGTGCCAGCAGCCCCTATAGCGGGAGGGCCTCCTACGAGCAGTACTTC.

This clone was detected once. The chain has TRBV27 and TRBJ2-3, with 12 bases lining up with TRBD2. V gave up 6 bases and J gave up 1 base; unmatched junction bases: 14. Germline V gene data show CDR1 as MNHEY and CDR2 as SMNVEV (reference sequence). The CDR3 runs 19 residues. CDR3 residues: CASRPLGLAGIQGTDTQYF. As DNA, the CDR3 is TGTGCCAGCAGACCCCTAGGACTAGCGGGAATCCAAGGCACAGATACGCAGTATTTT.

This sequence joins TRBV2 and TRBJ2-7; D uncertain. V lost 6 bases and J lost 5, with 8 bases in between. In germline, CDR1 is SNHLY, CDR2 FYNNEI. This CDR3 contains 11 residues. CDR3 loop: CASSDFHEQYF. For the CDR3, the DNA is TGTGCCAGCAGCGATTTTCACGAGCAGTACTTC. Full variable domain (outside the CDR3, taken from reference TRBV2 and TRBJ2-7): EPEVTQTPSHQVTQMGQEVILRCVPISNHLYFYWYRQILGQKVEFLVSFYNNEISEKSEIFDDQFSVERPDGSNFTLKIRSTKLEDSAMYFCASSDFHEQYFGPGTRLTVT.

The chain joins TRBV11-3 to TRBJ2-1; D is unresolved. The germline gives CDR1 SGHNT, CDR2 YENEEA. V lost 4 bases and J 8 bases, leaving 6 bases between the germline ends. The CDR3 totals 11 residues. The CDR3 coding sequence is TGTGCCAGCAGCTCTGAGGATGAGCAGTTCTTC. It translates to CASSSEDEQFF.

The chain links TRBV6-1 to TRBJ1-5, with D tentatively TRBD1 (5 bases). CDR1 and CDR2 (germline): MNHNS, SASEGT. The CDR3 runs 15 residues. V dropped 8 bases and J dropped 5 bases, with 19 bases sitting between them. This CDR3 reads CASGWMTDSYQPQHF. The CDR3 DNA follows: TGTGCCAGCGGATGGATGACAGACAGTTATCAGCCCCAGCATTTT.

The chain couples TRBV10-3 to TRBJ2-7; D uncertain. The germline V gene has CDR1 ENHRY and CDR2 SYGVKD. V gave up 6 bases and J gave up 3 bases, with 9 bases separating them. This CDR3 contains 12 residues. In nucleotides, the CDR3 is TGTGCCATCAGGGACGGTGTCTACGAGCAGTACTTC. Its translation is CAIRDGVYEQYF.

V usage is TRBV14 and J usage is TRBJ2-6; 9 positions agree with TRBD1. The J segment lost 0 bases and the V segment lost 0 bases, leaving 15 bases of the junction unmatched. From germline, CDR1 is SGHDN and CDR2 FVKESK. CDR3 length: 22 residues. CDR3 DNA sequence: TGTGCCAGCAGCCAAGATCTTACGTTTTACAGGGGGCTGGTCTCTGGGGCCAACGTCCTGACTTTC. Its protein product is CASSQDLTFYRGLVSGANVLTF.

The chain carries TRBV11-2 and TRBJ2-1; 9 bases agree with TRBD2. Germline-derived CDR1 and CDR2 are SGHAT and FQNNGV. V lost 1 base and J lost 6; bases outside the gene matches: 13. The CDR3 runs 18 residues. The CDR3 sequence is CASSLGPASGVGGNEQFF. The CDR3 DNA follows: TGTGCCAGCAGCTTAGGGCCCGCTAGCGGGGTCGGGGGCAATGAGCAGTTCTTC.

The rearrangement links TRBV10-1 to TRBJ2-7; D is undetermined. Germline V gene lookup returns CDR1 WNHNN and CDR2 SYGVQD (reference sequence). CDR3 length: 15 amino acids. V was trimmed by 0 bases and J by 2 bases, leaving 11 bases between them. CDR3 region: CASSESAGRAYEQYF. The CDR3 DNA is TGCGCCAGCAGTGAGTCCGCCGGACGAGCCTACGAGCAGTACTTC.

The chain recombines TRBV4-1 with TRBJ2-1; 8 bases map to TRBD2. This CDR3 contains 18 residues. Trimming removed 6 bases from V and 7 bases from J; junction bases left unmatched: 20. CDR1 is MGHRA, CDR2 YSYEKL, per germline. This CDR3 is CASRTTRLREGLENEQFF. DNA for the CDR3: TGCGCCAGCAGGACGACTAGACTACGGGAGGGCCTAGAAAATGAGCAGTTCTTC.

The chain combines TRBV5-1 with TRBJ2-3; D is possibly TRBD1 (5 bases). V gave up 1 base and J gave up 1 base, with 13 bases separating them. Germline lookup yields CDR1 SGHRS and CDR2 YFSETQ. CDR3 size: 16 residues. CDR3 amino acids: CASSLKGAWGTDTQYF. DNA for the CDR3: TGCGCCAGCAGCTTGAAAGGGGCATGGGGCACAGATACGCAGTATTTT.

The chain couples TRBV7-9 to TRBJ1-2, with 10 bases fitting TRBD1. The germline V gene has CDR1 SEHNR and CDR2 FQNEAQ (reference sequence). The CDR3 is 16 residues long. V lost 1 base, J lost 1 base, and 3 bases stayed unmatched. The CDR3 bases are TGTGCCAGCAGCTTAGTCCGGACAGGGGGTAACTATGGCTACACCTTC. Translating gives CASSLVRTGGNYGYTF.

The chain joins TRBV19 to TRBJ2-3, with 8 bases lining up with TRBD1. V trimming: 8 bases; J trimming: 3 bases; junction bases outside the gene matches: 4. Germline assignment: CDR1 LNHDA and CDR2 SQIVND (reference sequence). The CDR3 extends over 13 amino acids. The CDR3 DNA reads TGTGCCAGTGGACAGGGTGGAACAGATACGCAGTATTTT. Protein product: CASGQGGTDTQYF.

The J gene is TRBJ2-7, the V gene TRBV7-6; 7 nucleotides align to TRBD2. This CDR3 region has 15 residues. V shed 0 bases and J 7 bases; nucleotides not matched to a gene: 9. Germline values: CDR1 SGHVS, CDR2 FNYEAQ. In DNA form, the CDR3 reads TGTGCCAGCAGCTTAGCGGGAGGGCCTATTGAGGAGCAGTACTTC. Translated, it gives CASSLAGGPIEEQYF.

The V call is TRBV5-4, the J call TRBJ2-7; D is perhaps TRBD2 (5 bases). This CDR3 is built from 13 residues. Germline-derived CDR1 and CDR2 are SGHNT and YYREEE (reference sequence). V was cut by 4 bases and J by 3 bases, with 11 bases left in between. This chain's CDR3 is CASSRGLDYEQYF. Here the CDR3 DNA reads TGTGCCAGCAGCCGCGGACTCGACTACGAGCAGTACTTC.

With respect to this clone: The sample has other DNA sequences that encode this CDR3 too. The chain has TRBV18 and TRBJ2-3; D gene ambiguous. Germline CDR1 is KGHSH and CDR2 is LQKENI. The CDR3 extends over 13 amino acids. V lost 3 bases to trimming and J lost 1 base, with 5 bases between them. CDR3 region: CASSPTGTDTQYF. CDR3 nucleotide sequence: TGTGCCAGCTCACCCACCGGCACAGATACGCAGTATTTT.

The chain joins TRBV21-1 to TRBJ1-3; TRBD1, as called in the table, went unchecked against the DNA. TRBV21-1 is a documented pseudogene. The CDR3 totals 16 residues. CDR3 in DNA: TGTGCCAGCAGCGTTCGACAGTCTTCCTCTGGAAACACCATATATTTT. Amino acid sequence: CASSVRQSSSGNTIYF.

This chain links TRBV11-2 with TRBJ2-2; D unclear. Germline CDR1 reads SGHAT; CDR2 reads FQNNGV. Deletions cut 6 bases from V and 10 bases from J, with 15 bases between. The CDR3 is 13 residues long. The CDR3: CASSRSQPAELFF. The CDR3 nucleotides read TGTGCCAGCAGTCGCTCCCAACCCGCGGAGCTGTTTTTT.